This T cell receptor beta chain derives from a study of T cell responses to AZD1222 COVID-19 vaccine. Germline lookup yields CDR1 MRHNA and CDR2 SNTAGT. The V gene end was trimmed by 6 bases and the J gene end by 4 bases; junction bases not matched to a gene: 5. The CDR3 runs to 15 residues. Findings and limits, study-wide: A reported finding is that nearly half of spike-specific TCRs target unmutated variant regions. The donor cohort was predominantly white British with a female majority, and clonal diversity may have been underestimated. The span of vaccine-associated CD4 TCRs extended across spike, with dominance at 160-218 and 743-854. Repertoire collection took place solely once the T cell response had peaked.

TCRdb's table, derived via immunoSEQ multiplex PCR, lists solely in-frame clones and lacks some. The profile shows about 150,000 clones, 85% to 90% of them singletons. About this clone: Its antigen is not known.

The receptor comes from an adult who received the AZD1222 COVID-19 vaccine. The material was peripheral blood, obtained 28 days after the second AZD1222 dose. The chain employs TRBV6-4 and TRBJ2-1, with 11 bases that match TRBD2. In nucleotides, the CDR3 is TGTGCCAGCAGCGCTCTAGCGGGAGGTTACAATGAGCAGTTCTTC. Translated, it gives CASSALAGGYNEQFF.